Shown below are 12 T cell receptor beta chains from a single sample sequenced in a study of blood T cell repertoires in COVID-19. Libraries were prepared by immunoSEQ multiplex PCR; TCRdb keeps only in-frame clonotypes and omits some of them. The sample records roughly 100,000 clones, more than 75% being singletons. The sample comprised peripheral blood. Receptors originate from a man between 45 and 60 years old with acute or convalescent COVID-19.

The count of this clone is one. This chain joins TRBV10-3 and TRBJ2-1; D may be TRBD1 (6 bases). The CDR3 runs 16 residues. Germline loops: CDR1 ENHRY, CDR2 SYGVKD. The V end lost 0 bases, the J end lost 2 bases, and 11 bases lay between the germline ends. The CDR3 DNA reads TGTGCCATCAGTGAGTCGTGGCAGGGGCCCTACAATGAGCAGTTCTTC. Its protein is CAISESWQGPYNEQFF.

This clone was seen only once. V gene TRBV7-2 combines with J gene TRBJ2-7, with 13 bases matching TRBD2. The CDR3 covers 15 residues. V shed 3 bases and J 4 bases; nucleotides not matched to a gene: 3. Germline CDR1 is SGHTA and CDR2 is FQGNSA. The chain's CDR3 is CASSFGLAGAYEQYF. DNA of the CDR3: TGTGCCAGCAGCTTCGGACTAGCGGGAGCGTACGAGCAGTACTTC. Full variable domain (remainder filled in from reference TRBV7-2 and TRBJ2-7): GAGVSQSPSNKVTEKGKDVELRCDPISGHTALYWYRQSLGQGLEFLIYFQGNSAPDKSGLPSDRFSAERTGGSVSTLTIQRTQQEDSAVYLCASSFGLAGAYEQYFGPGTRLTVT.

The V call is TRBV29-1, the J call TRBJ2-5; 11 bases agree with TRBD2. The J segment lost 0 bases and the V segment lost 1 base, leaving 13 bases of the junction unmatched. Germline values: CDR1 SQVTM, CDR2 ANQGSEA. The CDR3 loop spans 19 amino acids. The CDR3: CSVEGRLAGKNEDQETQYF. CDR3 DNA: TGCAGCGTTGAAGGCCGACTAGCGGGGAAAAACGAAGACCAAGAGACCCAGTACTTC.

This clone came up once. V usage is TRBV5-4 and J usage is TRBJ1-4, with TRBD1 identical over 7 bases. Losses at the gene ends were 3 bases for V and 4 bases for J; bases not matched to a gene: 6. Per the germline V gene, CDR1 is SGHNT and CDR2 is YYREEE (reference sequence). The CDR3 is 15 residues long. As DNA, the CDR3 is TGTGCCAGCAGCTCCGGGGGACAGCTTAATGAAAAACTGTTTTTT. Protein product: CASSSGGQLNEKLFF. Using reference TRBV5-4 and TRBJ1-4 for the parts outside the CDR3, the full variable domain is ETGVTQSPTHLIKTRGQQVTLRCSSQSGHNTVSWYQQALGQGPQFIFQYYREEENGRGNFPPRFSGLQFPNYSSELNVNALELDDSALYLCASSSGGQLNEKLFFGSGTQLSVL.

The DNA for the CDR3 is TGTGCCAGTAGTTTCCGGGACAGGGACAATGGCTACACCTTC. Its translation is CASSFRDRDNGYTF. This sequence joins TRBV19 and TRBJ1-2, with TRBD1 identical over 9 bases. V was pared by 5 bases and J by 6 bases, with 7 bases of the junction left unmatched. Looked up from germline, CDR1 is LNHDA and CDR2 is SQIVND (reference sequence). CDR3 size: 14 residues.

The CDR3 nucleotides are TGTGCCAGCAGTCAAAGTGCGGATAAAGGGGGTTCACCCCTCCACTTT. It translates to CASSQSADKGGSPLHF. The rearrangement uses TRBV2 and TRBJ1-6; D perhaps matches TRBD1 (6 bases). Germline-derived CDR1 and CDR2 are SNHLY and FYNNEI. The ends were cut back, 5 bases at V and 9 bases at J, with 20 bases in the middle. The CDR3 length is 16 residues.

J is TRBJ2-5 and V is TRBV14; 8 nucleotides match TRBD2. The V gene's germline CDR1 is SGHDN and CDR2 FVKESK. The CDR3 totals 12 residues. After removal of 8 bases from V and 3 bases from J, the junction contained 2 bases not matched to a gene. The CDR3 nucleotides read TGTGCCAGCCGGGGGGGCAAAGAGACCCAGTACTTC. Translated, it gives CASRGGKETQYF.

The chain has TRBV18 and TRBJ2-3, with 11 bases lining up with TRBD2. The CDR3 runs to 17 residues. CDR1 and CDR2 (germline): KGHSH, LQKENI. V shed 3 bases, J shed 0 bases, and the junction held 5 bases outside the gene matches. CDR3 protein: CASSPGTSGTSTDTQYF. CDR3 DNA sequence: TGTGCCAGCTCACCGGGGACTAGCGGTACTAGCACAGATACGCAGTATTTT.

V gene TRBV11-2 combines with J gene TRBJ2-7, with 9 bases matching TRBD1. CDR1 SGHAT and CDR2 FQNNGV come from the germline V gene. V lost 5 bases, J lost 4 bases, and 3 bases stayed unmatched. CDR3 length: 13 residues. The CDR3 coding sequence is TGTGCCAGCAGCCCAGGGACAGGGTACGAGCAGTACTTC. It specifies CASSPGTGYEQYF.

This rearrangement joins TRBV30 to TRBJ1-4, with 9 bases identical to TRBD1. Germline lookup yields CDR1 GTSNPN and CDR2 SVGIG (reference sequence). The CDR3 covers 13 residues. V trimming: 4 bases; J trimming: 8 bases; junction bases outside the gene matches: 5. CDR3 DNA: TGTGCCTGGATAGGACAGGGGAGGGAAAAACTGTTTTTT. The encoded protein is CAWIGQGREKLFF.

The V call is TRBV18, the J call TRBJ2-7, with D perhaps TRBD1 (6 bases). Trimming left V 5 bases short and J 6 bases short, with 14 bases between. Germline values: CDR1 KGHSH, CDR2 LQKENI. This CDR3 region has 13 residues. For the CDR3, the DNA is TGTGCCAGCTCATCTATGGGGGCCGGCGAGCAGTACTTC. Translating it yields CASSSMGAGEQYF.

This clone was recorded a few times. V usage is TRBV28 and J usage is TRBJ1-2; D might be TRBD1 (6 bases). The germline V gene encodes CDR1 MDHEN and CDR2 SYDVKM. Trimming removed 7 bases at V and 2 bases at J, with 17 bases between. The CDR3 spans 15 residues. The CDR3, as DNA: TGTGCCAGCAATTCACAGGGAAGAAGGAACTATGGCTACACCTTC. Its translation is CASNSQGRRNYGYTF.